Following are 21 T cell receptor beta chains from one sample sequenced in a study of T cell changes during pregnancy in multiple sclerosis. Assay used: immunoSEQ multiplex PCR; TCRdb lists only in-frame clones, some missing. The table has about 98,000 clones, 90% to 95% seen once. Source: peripheral blood, taken after pregnancy. These receptors came from a female donor in good health, enrolled as a control in a pregnancy study.

V gene TRBV28 combines with J gene TRBJ1-5; 7 bases are shared with TRBD1. Trimming at V came to 4 bases and at J to 2 bases, leaving 5 bases not matched to a gene. CDR3 size: 15 residues. CDR1 is MDHEN and CDR2 is SYDVKM in the germline V gene. This CDR3 reads CASSWAGTGNQPQHF. In nucleotides, the CDR3 is TGTGCCAGCAGTTGGGCCGGGACAGGCAATCAGCCCCAGCATTTT.

The chain joins TRBV5-1 to TRBJ1-1; D gene ambiguous. This CDR3 is built from 12 residues. The ends were cut back, 4 bases at V and 10 bases at J, with 14 bases in the middle. Germline-derived CDR1 and CDR2 are SGHRS and YFSETQ. The CDR3 bases are TGCGCCAGCAGCCTGGGCCAGGAGGGAGCTTTCTTT. This codes for CASSLGQEGAFF.

This clone has only one observation. The chain uses TRBV11-2 and TRBJ2-1, with D unresolved. This CDR3 has 12 residues. The germline V gene encodes CDR1 SGHAT and CDR2 FQNNGV. V dropped 1 base and J dropped 8 bases, with 6 bases sitting between them. The CDR3 protein is CASSLAVYEQFF. As DNA, the CDR3 is TGTGCCAGCAGCTTAGCAGTCTATGAGCAGTTCTTC.

The chain links TRBV2 to TRBJ1-5; D is perhaps TRBD1 (6 bases). Germline lookup yields CDR1 SNHLY and CDR2 FYNNEI. V was trimmed by 7 bases and J by 1 base, leaving 26 bases between them. The CDR3 loop spans 19 amino acids. The CDR3 here is CASNPAGRGTKRSNQPQHF. CDR3 nucleotides: TGTGCCAGCAACCCGGCGGGGAGGGGGACTAAAAGGAGCAATCAGCCCCAGCATTTT.

Only one count was recorded for this clone. This chain uses TRBV4-2 with TRBJ2-7, with 9 bases lining up with TRBD2. The CDR3 length is 16 residues. J lost 3 bases, V lost 3 bases, and 9 bases had no gene match. The germline V gene has CDR1 LGHNA and CDR2 YNFKEQ. The CDR3 spells CASSHLTPRGGYEQYF. CDR3 bases: TGTGCCAGCAGCCACCTAACCCCGCGGGGGGGCTACGAGCAGTACTTC.

The genes are TRBV4-2 and TRBJ1-2; the match to TRBD1 covers 11 bases. CDR1 LGHNA and CDR2 YNFKEQ come from the germline V gene. The CDR3 sequence is 14 residues long. V shed 0 bases, J shed 10 bases, and the junction held 4 bases outside the gene matches. The CDR3 region is CASSQERTGGDYTF. The CDR3 DNA is TGTGCCAGCAGCCAAGAGAGGACAGGGGGCGACTACACCTTC.

The chain combines TRBV10-2 with TRBJ2-3; 7 bases are a match to TRBD1. This CDR3 contains 13 residues. J was trimmed by 6 bases and V by 6 bases; bases with no gene match: 6. The germline V gene encodes CDR1 WSHSY and CDR2 SAAADI. DNA for the CDR3: TGCGCCAGCAGGGGACAGAGCTTGGATACGCAGTATTTT. It yields the protein CASRGQSLDTQYF.

This CDR3 reads CATSRENSGSSGANVLTF. The DNA of the CDR3 is TGTGCCACCAGCAGAGAGAATAGCGGAAGCTCTGGGGCCAACGTCCTGACTTTC. The J gene is TRBJ2-6, the V gene TRBV15, with D tentatively TRBD2 (6 bases). Germline CDR1 is LNHNV and CDR2 is YYDKDF (reference sequence). V was pared by 0 bases and J by 0 bases, with 12 bases between. The CDR3 is 18 residues long.

The V call is TRBV6-5, the J call TRBJ2-7, with a tentative D call TRBD1 (5 bases). The length of the CDR3 is 13 residues. V dropped 6 bases and J dropped 2 bases, with 11 bases sitting between them. The germline V gene has CDR1 MNHEY and CDR2 SVGAGI. The CDR3 DNA reads as TGTGCCAGCAGCCGTCGACAGACCTACGAGCAGTACTTC. Protein product: CASSRRQTYEQYF.

The CDR3 sequence: CASSKFFPGDIQYF. CDR3 nucleotide sequence: TGTGCCAGCAGCAAGTTCTTTCCGGGGGACATTCAGTACTTC. V usage is TRBV7-2 and J usage is TRBJ2-4; D is perhaps TRBD2 (6 bases). Deletions cut 5 bases from V and 8 bases from J, with 16 bases between. Germline assignment: CDR1 SGHTA and CDR2 FQGNSA. There are 14 residues in the CDR3.

The chain links TRBV6-1 to TRBJ1-6; tentative D call: TRBD1 (6 bases). The germline V gene encodes CDR1 MNHNS and CDR2 SASEGT. The CDR3 is 15 amino acids. V was clipped by 4 bases and J by 2 bases, with 9 bases between them. The chain's CDR3 is CASSGQVTYNSPLHF. In DNA form, the CDR3 reads TGTGCCAGCAGTGGACAGGTCACCTATAATTCACCCCTCCACTTT.

This sequence joins TRBV28 and TRBJ1-5; no reliable D call. V lost 3 bases to trimming and J lost 5 bases, with 8 bases between them. The CDR3 extends over 13 amino acids. The germline CDR1 and CDR2 sequences are MDHEN and SYDVKM. The CDR3 coding sequence is TGTGCCAGCAGTTTCGGGAGCCATCAGCCCCAGCATTTT. Translated, it gives CASSFGSHQPQHF.

The V call is TRBV19, the J call TRBJ2-5, with 13 bases matching TRBD2. The CDR3 has 16 amino acids. With 7 bases clipped from V and 6 bases from J, the junction kept 11 bases outside the gene matches. Germline V gives CDR1 LNHDA, CDR2 SQIVND (reference sequence). CDR3 region: CASKNPLLAGGKTQYF. CDR3 DNA sequence: TGTGCCAGTAAGAACCCACTACTAGCGGGGGGGAAGACCCAGTACTTC.

The V and J genes are TRBV12-2 and TRBJ2-1; TRBD1 is taken as the D call from the table, unchecked against the DNA. TRBV12-2 corresponds to a pseudogene. The CDR3 covers 14 residues. In nucleotides, the CDR3 is TGTGCAAGTTTGGGGGACATCACCTACAATGAGCAGTTCTTC. Protein product: CASLGDITYNEQFF.

The chain joins TRBV27 to TRBJ1-2; 12 bases match TRBD1. The CDR3 length is 17 residues. Trimming took 4 bases from V and 7 from J; bases not matched to a gene: 13. The germline gives CDR1 MNHEY, CDR2 SMNVEV (reference sequence). The CDR3 DNA is TGTGCCAGCAGTTCGGCGGGGACAGGGGGCGACAGAGGTGGCTACACCTTC. Protein sequence: CASSSAGTGGDRGGYTF.

V is TRBV10-1 and J is TRBJ2-3; TRBD2 is a possible D gene (5 bases). The CDR3 has 14 amino acids. The V gene lost 7 bases and the J gene lost 4 bases, with 15 bases spanning the gap. Germline assignment: CDR1 WNHNN and CDR2 SYGVQD (reference sequence). The CDR3 region has the DNA TGCGCCAGCAAGCCTAGCTTAGGTGCAGATACGCAGTATTTT. Protein sequence: CASKPSLGADTQYF.

The chain has TRBV9 and TRBJ1-1; D might be TRBD1 (5 bases). The germline V gene has CDR1 SGDLS and CDR2 YYNGEE. This CDR3 has 15 amino acids. With 0 bases removed from V and 9 bases from J, the gap between germline ends came to 18 bases. The CDR3: CASSVGGAGGAKAFF. The CDR3 coding sequence is TGTGCCAGCAGCGTAGGGGGTGCGGGGGGAGCGAAAGCTTTCTTT.

On this clone itself: The junction does not match germline at one end; this may be a read error. This sample includes further DNA sequences coding for the same CDR3. V gene TRBV30 combines with J gene TRBJ1-5; no firm D call. Per germline, CDR1 GTSNPN and CDR2 SVGIG (reference sequence). The CDR3 is made up of 14 amino acids. This CDR3 reads CAWTLTRDAQPQHF. The CDR3 DNA reads as TGTGCCTGGACCCTGACTCGGGATGCTCAGCCTCAGCATTTT.

The V call is TRBV6-6, the J call TRBJ2-1, with 11 bases that match TRBD2. The trim removed 6 bases at V and 7 bases at J, leaving 8 bases unmatched. Germline-derived CDR1 and CDR2 are MNHNY and SVGAGI (reference sequence). This CDR3 has 15 amino acids. The CDR3 protein is CASSPLAGVINEQFF. CDR3 DNA sequence: TGTGCCAGCAGCCCACTAGCGGGAGTTATAAATGAGCAGTTCTTC.

The chain is built from TRBV2 and TRBJ2-7; D might be TRBD1 (6 bases). V was trimmed by 9 bases and J by 2 bases, leaving 14 bases between them. The CDR3 contains 13 residues. Germline values: CDR1 SNHLY, CDR2 FYNNEI. The DNA of the CDR3 is TGTGCCAGTCTTCGGGACACTACCTACGAGCAGTACTTC. Encoded protein: CASLRDTTYEQYF. Full variable domain (missing parts from reference TRBV2 and TRBJ2-7): EPEVTQTPSHQVTQMGQEVILRCVPISNHLYFYWYRQILGQKVEFLVSFYNNEISEKSEIFDDQFSVERPDGSNFTLKIRSTKLEDSAMYFCASLRDTTYEQYFGPGTRLTVT.

This clone appeared once. The chain links TRBV5-6 to TRBJ2-3; 8 positions match TRBD2. The length of the CDR3 is 15 residues. Losses at the gene ends were 0 bases for V and 4 bases for J; bases not matched to a gene: 4. In germline, CDR1 is SGHDT, CDR2 YYEEEE. Here the CDR3 DNA reads TGTGCCAGCAGCTTGGCCCGGGGGGGAGCAGATACGCAGTATTTT. Protein sequence: CASSLARGGADTQYF.